This T cell receptor (beta chain) was profiled in a study of healthy donors' naive CD4 and CD8 T cells. The study, taken as a whole, reports: Bias from naive T cell homeostatic proliferation was not addressed.

Trimming took off 0 bases at V and 3 bases at J, with 9 bases between the two ends. The CDR3 extends over 14 amino acids. Germline V gene sequence: CDR1 SQVTM, CDR2 ANQGSEA. About this clonotype itself: Antigen specificity is unknown.

Starting from around 500 ng of total RNA, TCR libraries were made with linear amplification. Via MiXCR, TCRdb re-called the reads, giving one row per CDR3 protein. This table holds about 200,000 distinct CDR3 sequences, about four fifths found once. The material sequenced was naive CD4+ and CD8+ T cells sorted from blood, pooled from several donors. The V call is TRBV29-1, the J call TRBJ2-1; D might be TRBD1 (6 bases). The TCR comes from a pool of human donors in good health; the sample pools cells from several healthy donors. CDR3 sequence: CSVEDQGIYNEQFF. CDR3 DNA sequence: TGCAGCGTTGAAGATCAGGGGATCTACAATGAGCAGTTCTTC.